This T cell receptor (beta chain) comes out of a study of T cell responses to AZD1222 COVID-19 vaccine. This clone is a singleton in its sample. Data came from immunoSEQ multiplex PCR; TCRdb stores just in-frame clones and leaves some out. Found here are 150,000 to 200,000 clones, 80% to 95% of them singletons; the top ten hold about 2.5%. The junction had 11 bases not matched to a gene; V was cut back by 4 bases and J by 6 bases. The CDR3 contains 16 residues. CDR1 is MDHEN, CDR2 SYDVKM, per germline. The source of this sequence is an adult in good health. This chain connects TRBV28 to TRBJ1-5, with 8 bases fitting TRBD1. The specimen was peripheral blood, collected on day 0 of AZD1222 vaccination. CDR3 region: CASSSPSDRDSQPQHF. CDR3 bases: TGTGCCAGCAGTTCCCCCTCGGACAGGGACAGTCAGCCCCAGCATTTT.